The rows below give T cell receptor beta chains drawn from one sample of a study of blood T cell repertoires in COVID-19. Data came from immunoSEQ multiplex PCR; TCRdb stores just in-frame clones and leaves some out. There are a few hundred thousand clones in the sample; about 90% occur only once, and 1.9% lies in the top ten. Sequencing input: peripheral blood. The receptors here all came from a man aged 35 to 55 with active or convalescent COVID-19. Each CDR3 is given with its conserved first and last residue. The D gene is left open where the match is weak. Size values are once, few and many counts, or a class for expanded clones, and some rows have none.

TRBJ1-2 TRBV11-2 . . CASSLDPGNLYGYTF TGTGCCAGCAGCTTAGATCCTGGCAACCTCTATGGCTACACCTTC
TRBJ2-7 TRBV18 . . CASSPTWGGRGNYEQYF TGTGCCAGCTCACCTACGTGGGGGGGCAGGGGAAACTACGAGCAGTACTTC
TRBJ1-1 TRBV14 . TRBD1 CASSHPTGANLNTEAFF TGTGCCAGCAGCCACCCAACAGGGGCAAACCTGAACACTGAAGCTTTCTTT
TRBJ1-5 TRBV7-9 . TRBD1 CASSQGYRGPSSNQPQHF TGTGCCAGCAGCCAAGGATACAGGGGGCCCTCAAGCAATCAGCCCCAGCATTTT
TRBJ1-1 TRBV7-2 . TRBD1 CASSYYRGEAFF TGTGCCAGCAGCTACTACAGGGGTGAGGCTTTCTTT
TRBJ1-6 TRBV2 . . CASSLVRDMVSSPLHF TGTGCCAGCAGTCTTGTCCGGGACATGGTATCCTCACCCCTCCACTTT
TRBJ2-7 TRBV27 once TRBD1 CASSLKDRGAYEQYF TGTGCCAGCAGTTTAAAGGACAGGGGCGCCTACGAGCAGTACTTC
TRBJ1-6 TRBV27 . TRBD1 CASRSGTDNSPLHF TGTGCCAGCAGATCCGGGACAGATAATTCACCCCTCCACTTT
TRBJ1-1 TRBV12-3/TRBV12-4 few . CASSKRGNTEAFF TGTGCCAGCAGTAAAAGGGGGAACACTGAAGCTTTCTTT
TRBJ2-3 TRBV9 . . CASSVGAFSQPTDTQYF TGTGCCAGCAGCGTAGGGGCTTTTTCTCAACCCACAGATACGCAGTATTTT